Presented here are 28 T cell receptor beta chains from one specimen sequenced in a study of blood T cell repertoires in COVID-19 (dated by TCRdb to 2020 to 2021). The library came from the immunoSEQ multiplex PCR assay. Not all clones reach the TCRdb copy of this immuneACCESS table, which keeps in-frame sequences only. Checked studies attribute under half of the gap to unresolved V genes and leave the rest unexplained. The sample profile shows some 30,000 clones; 75% to 90% of them were found once. The top ten clones comprise approximately 30% of the sample. Input material: peripheral blood. These receptors all stem from an older man with acute or convalescent COVID-19.

Only one count was recorded for this clone. The rearrangement joins TRBV6-2 or TRBV6-3 to TRBJ2-4; D perhaps matches TRBD1 (5 bases). CDR1 and CDR2 (germline): MNHEY, SVGEGT. V was clipped by 6 bases and J by 13 bases, with 13 bases between them. This CDR3 spans 11 amino acids. CDR3 coding DNA: TGTGCCAGCAGCCACCGTCGACAGCAGTACTTC. Translation: CASSHRRQQYF.

The V call is TRBV19, the J call TRBJ2-1, with D unclear. The CDR3 has 15 residues. V lost 3 bases, J lost 0 bases, and 9 bases lay in between. The germline V gene has CDR1 LNHDA and CDR2 SQIVND (reference sequence). CDR3 sequence (DNA): TGTGCCAGTAGTATCTCCCCGAGCTCCTACAATGAGCAGTTCTTC. Residues: CASSISPSSYNEQFF.

The chain joins TRBV11-2 to TRBJ2-3; 8 bases match TRBD2. V dropped 0 bases and J dropped 4; count of bases not matched to a gene: 9. From germline, CDR1 is SGHAT and CDR2 FQNNGV. This CDR3 contains 17 residues. CDR3 in amino acids: CASSLEGSAGGADTQYF. The CDR3 region has the DNA TGTGCCAGCAGCTTAGAGGGGTCGGCGGGAGGAGCAGATACGCAGTATTTT.

Here the CDR3 DNA reads TGTGCCAGTAGTTTGGGGACAGTAACAACTAATGAAAAACTGTTTTTT. It encodes CASSLGTVTTNEKLFF. The chain combines TRBV19 with TRBJ1-4, with TRBD1 matching 7 bases. The J segment lost 0 bases and the V segment lost 5 bases, leaving 6 bases of the junction unmatched. The CDR3 is 16 residues long. Germline CDR1 and CDR2: LNHDA and SQIVND (reference sequence).

The V and J genes are TRBV5-4 and TRBJ1-6, with D possibly matching TRBD1 (5 bases). The CDR3 is made up of 14 amino acids. V was pared by 3 bases and J by 7 bases, with 11 bases between. Germline-derived CDR1 and CDR2 are SGHNT and YYREEE (reference sequence). DNA for the CDR3: TGTGCCAGCAGCTCCCGGGACTTGAATTCACCCCTCCACTTT. Translated, it gives CASSSRDLNSPLHF.

This chain uses TRBV5-1 with TRBJ2-7; D gene ambiguous. V shed 0 bases and J shed 6 bases, with 10 bases lying between them. Germline lookup yields CDR1 SGHRS and CDR2 YFSETQ. There are 13 residues in the CDR3. CDR3 region: CASSLGPELEQYF. CDR3 in DNA: TGCGCCAGCAGCTTGGGCCCGGAGCTCGAGCAGTACTTC.

CDR3 DNA: TGCGCCAGCATGGGACTAGCGGACACCGGGGAGCTGTTTTTT. It is translated as CASMGLADTGELFF. The rearrangement joins TRBV5-1 to TRBJ2-2, with TRBD2 matching over 11 bases. The CDR3 is 14 amino acids. V gave up 6 bases and J gave up 3 bases; unmatched junction bases: 1. Germline loops: CDR1 SGHRS, CDR2 YFSETQ.

The V call is TRBV12-3 or TRBV12-4, the J call TRBJ2-3; D is undetermined. V lost 4 bases and J 2 bases, leaving 4 bases between the germline ends. This CDR3 comprises 12 residues. CDR3 nucleotide sequence: TGTGCCAGCAGTTCTTTCACAGATACGCAGTATTTT. This codes for CASSSFTDTQYF.

The chain is built from TRBV28 and TRBJ2-7; 11 bases line up with TRBD2. J lost 3 bases, V lost 3 bases, and 4 bases had no gene match. Germline CDR1 reads MDHEN; CDR2 reads SYDVKM. The CDR3 length is 15 residues. This CDR3 reads CASSLTTSGNYEQYF. DNA for the CDR3: TGTGCCAGCAGTTTGACGACTAGCGGGAACTACGAGCAGTACTTC. The whole variable domain, filled in from reference TRBV28 and TRBJ2-7, reads DVKVTQSSRYLVKRTGEKVFLECVQDMDHENMFWYRQDPGLGLRLIYFSYDVKMKEKGDIPEGYSVSREKKERFSLILESASTNQTSMYLCASSLTTSGNYEQYFGPGTRLTVT.

This clone occurred once. The chain combines TRBV19 with TRBJ1-4, with 7 nucleotides matching TRBD1. The CDR3 sequence is 14 residues long. CDR1 and CDR2 from the germline V gene are LNHDA and SQIVND (reference sequence). V lost 6 bases to trimming and J lost 5 bases; unmatched junction nucleotides: 6. CDR3 protein: CASSDRVPNEKLFF. As DNA, the CDR3 is TGTGCCAGTAGCGACAGGGTCCCAAATGAAAAACTGTTTTTT.

This rearrangement joins TRBV5-1 to TRBJ1-1; D gene uncertain. The germline V and J ends were trimmed by 5 bases and 1 base, with 6 bases remaining between them. Germline V gene data show CDR1 as SGHRS and CDR2 as YFSETQ. CDR3 length: 12 amino acids. The CDR3 DNA reads TGCGCCAGCAGACGGGAGAACACTGAAGCTTTCTTT. Translating it yields CASRRENTEAFF. Complete variable domain (other parts from reference TRBV5-1 and TRBJ1-1): KAGVTQTPRYLIKTRGQQVTLSCSPISGHRSVSWYQQTPGQGLQFLFEYFSETQRNKGNFPGRFSGRQFSNSRSEMNVSTLELGDSALYLCASRRENTEAFFGQGTRLTVV.

The chain is built from TRBV5-1 and TRBJ2-1; 12 nucleotides agree with TRBD2. Germline V gene lookup returns CDR1 SGHRS and CDR2 YFSETQ. CDR3 length: 17 residues. V lost 3 bases to trimming and J lost 12 bases; unmatched junction nucleotides: 16. The CDR3 sequence is CASSSSILAGGLVGQFF. In DNA, the CDR3 is TGCGCCAGCAGCTCCTCAATTCTAGCGGGAGGGTTGGTTGGGCAGTTCTTC.

The chain is built from TRBV7-6 and TRBJ2-1, with D perhaps TRBD2 (6 bases). CDR1 and CDR2 (germline): SGHVS, FNYEAQ. The CDR3 spans 15 residues. V lost 1 base, J lost 3 bases, and 10 bases lay in between. The CDR3 reads CASSLGGGLYNEQFF. The CDR3 DNA sequence: TGTGCCAGCAGCTTAGGTGGGGGACTCTACAATGAGCAGTTCTTC.

The gene calls are TRBV7-9 and TRBJ2-7; possible D gene TRBD1, 6 bases. CDR3 length: 16 residues. Per the germline V gene, CDR1 is SEHNR and CDR2 is FQNEAQ (reference sequence). Trimming left V 5 bases short and J 2 bases short, with 19 bases between. The CDR3 reads CASSRSNRERAYEQYF. CDR3 coding DNA: TGTGCCAGCAGCCGGAGCAACAGGGAACGGGCCTACGAGCAGTACTTC.

The rearrangement uses TRBV28 and TRBJ1-6; TRBD1 might be the D (5 bases). With 3 bases removed from V and 7 bases from J, the gap between germline ends came to 10 bases. Germline CDR1 and CDR2: MDHEN and SYDVKM. This CDR3 has 14 residues. The CDR3 DNA is TGTGCCAGCAGTTTTATAGGGGTAAATTCACCCCTCCACTTT. It yields the protein CASSFIGVNSPLHF.

This chain joins TRBV5-1 and TRBJ2-1; D ambiguous. CDR3 length: 14 residues. Germline CDR1 is SGHRS and CDR2 is YFSETQ. V was pared by 3 bases and J by 8 bases, with 15 bases between. The CDR3 reads CASSSRLPTDEQFF. CDR3 in DNA: TGCGCCAGCAGCTCCCGCCTTCCCACGGATGAGCAGTTCTTC.

This chain connects TRBV3-1 (or the pseudogene TRBV3-2) to TRBJ2-5; weak D call: TRBD2 (5 bases). V lost 1 base and J lost 1, with 10 bases in between. CDR3 length: 15 amino acids. Looked up from germline, CDR1 is LGHDT and CDR2 is YNNKEL (reference sequence). CDR3: CASSQVPGTQETQYF. The CDR3 DNA follows: TGTGCCAGCAGCCAAGTGCCGGGAACCCAAGAGACCCAGTACTTC.

The chain has TRBV6-6 and TRBJ1-1, with D hard to call. The CDR3 contains 13 residues. CDR1 and CDR2 from the germline V gene are MNHNY and SVGAGI (reference sequence). Trimming cost V 2 bases and J 6 bases, with 10 bases left between them. The CDR3 sequence: CASSYPGSPEAFF. CDR3 DNA sequence: TGTGCCAGCAGTTACCCGGGGAGCCCTGAAGCTTTCTTT.

The chain employs TRBV10-3 and TRBJ1-1, with D uncertain. This CDR3 has 12 residues. The germline gives CDR1 ENHRY, CDR2 SYGVKD. The V end lost 8 bases, the J end lost 0 bases, and 7 bases lay between the germline ends. The CDR3 sequence: CAIGNMNTEAFF. The CDR3 nucleotides are TGTGCCATCGGCAACATGAACACTGAAGCTTTCTTT.

The genes are TRBV3-1 (or the pseudogene TRBV3-2) and TRBJ1-6; D might be TRBD1 (5 bases). With 1 base removed from V and 1 base from J, the gap between germline ends came to 11 bases. The CDR3 consists of 17 residues. Germline V gives CDR1 LGHDT, CDR2 YNNKEL (reference sequence). The CDR3 DNA is TGTGCCAGCAGCCAAGCGGGGGGAGGATCCTATAATTCACCCCTCCACTTT. Protein: CASSQAGGGSYNSPLHF.

The chain joins TRBV27 to TRBJ2-3; tentatively, D is TRBD2 (5 bases). The V end lost 5 bases, the J end lost 6 bases, and 18 bases lay between the germline ends. Per the germline V gene, CDR1 is MNHEY and CDR2 is SMNVEV (reference sequence). CDR3 length: 15 residues. CDR3 in DNA: TGTGCCAGCAGTCTTAGTCCGGACTGGGCGGATACGCAGTATTTT. This gives the protein CASSLSPDWADTQYF.

This clone was observed a single time. The chain uses TRBV30 and TRBJ2-5, with TRBD2 matching 9 bases. There are 16 residues in the CDR3. Losses at the gene ends were 0 bases for V and 5 bases for J; bases not matched to a gene: 10. Per germline, CDR1 GTSNPN and CDR2 SVGIG (reference sequence). The CDR3 DNA reads TGTGCCTGGAGTGTAGGGGTTAGCGGGAGTCTCGAGACCCAGTACTTC. This translates into CAWSVGVSGSLETQYF.

The genes are TRBV18 and TRBJ1-1, with 10 bases identical to TRBD1. The junction had 14 bases not matched to a gene; V was cut back by 9 bases and J by 4 bases. The CDR3 length is 16 residues. Germline values: CDR1 KGHSH, CDR2 LQKENI. The CDR3 reads CASTMGQGILGTEAFF. In nucleotides, the CDR3 is TGTGCCAGTACCATGGGACAGGGGATTTTGGGCACTGAAGCTTTCTTT.

The rearrangement uses TRBV24-1 and TRBJ2-7; possible D gene TRBD2, 5 bases. Trimming took 4 bases from V and 7 from J, leaving 13 bases between them. Germline V gene data show CDR1 as KGHDR and CDR2 as SFDVKD. CDR3 length: 13 residues. CDR3 region: CATSDQDLGEQYF. CDR3 DNA: TGTGCCACCAGTGACCAGGACTTGGGAGAGCAGTACTTC.

The chain joins TRBV11-2 to TRBJ2-7; TRBD2 matches at 7 bases. CDR1 SGHAT and CDR2 FQNNGV come from the germline V gene. The CDR3 has 13 amino acids. The J segment lost 7 bases and the V segment lost 5 bases, leaving 8 bases of the junction unmatched. The CDR3 protein is CASSLEDGGEQYF. The CDR3, as DNA: TGTGCCAGCAGCCTGGAGGACGGGGGGGAGCAGTACTTC.

A word on this clone: Germline and junction disagree at one end, which may indicate a read error. The rearrangement links TRBV28 to TRBJ1-1, with TRBD1 as a possible D gene (5 bases). The CDR3 totals 11 residues. CDR1 and CDR2 (germline): MDHEN, SYDVKM. The CDR3 loop is CASSLGTRGAF. CDR3 nucleotides: TGTGCCAGCAGCCTGGGGACGCGGGGCGCCTTT.

V is TRBV5-1 and J is TRBJ2-7; maybe TRBD1 (7 bases). The CDR3 totals 15 residues. The V gene's germline CDR1 is SGHRS and CDR2 YFSETQ. With 3 bases removed from V and 2 bases from J, the gap between germline ends came to 15 bases. DNA of the CDR3: TGCGCCAGCAGCTCCAGGGGGGCGCAGACCTACGAGCAGTACTTC. Its protein product is CASSSRGAQTYEQYF.

The rearrangement links TRBV19 to TRBJ1-5; D may be TRBD1 (6 bases). The ends were cut back, 3 bases at V and 5 bases at J, with 14 bases in the middle. The germline CDR1 and CDR2 sequences are LNHDA and SQIVND (reference sequence). CDR3 length: 15 amino acids. Here the CDR3 reads CASSIARGYHQPQHF. The CDR3 nucleotides are TGTGCCAGTAGTATCGCCAGGGGCTATCATCAGCCCCAGCATTTT.